This T cell receptor (beta chain) originates from a study of OX40 agonist ivuxolimab in advanced cancers. About the research overall: Ivuxolimab is an agonistic anti-OX40 (CD134) antibody, and patients were treated with it. Two cutaneous melanoma patients and one hepatocellular carcinoma patient, three in all, had partial responses.

The protocol was immunoSEQ multiplex PCR, while the TCRdb copy is restricted to in-frame clones and leaves out a portion. The data hold 50,000 to 75,000 clones, with 85% to 90% observed a single time. Autoimmune disease history or systemic immunosuppression was exclusionary. Drawing of blood for sampling happened at baseline, at cycle 4 day 1, and at cycle 7 day 1. Germline V gene lookup returns CDR1 MNHNS and CDR2 SASEGT. The CDR3 consists of 14 residues. Trimming left V 2 bases short and J 4 bases short, with 12 bases between. The chain uses TRBV6-1 and TRBJ2-7, with D unresolved. This TCR was sampled from an adult with an advanced solid tumor such as melanoma, head and neck, liver or kidney cancer. Sequenced material: CD4+ or CD8+ T cells sorted from blood, taken in a trial of the OX40 agonist ivuxolimab. CDR3 residues: CASSEWTDAYEQYF. CDR3 bases: TGTGCCAGCAGTGAATGGACCGATGCATACGAGCAGTACTTC.